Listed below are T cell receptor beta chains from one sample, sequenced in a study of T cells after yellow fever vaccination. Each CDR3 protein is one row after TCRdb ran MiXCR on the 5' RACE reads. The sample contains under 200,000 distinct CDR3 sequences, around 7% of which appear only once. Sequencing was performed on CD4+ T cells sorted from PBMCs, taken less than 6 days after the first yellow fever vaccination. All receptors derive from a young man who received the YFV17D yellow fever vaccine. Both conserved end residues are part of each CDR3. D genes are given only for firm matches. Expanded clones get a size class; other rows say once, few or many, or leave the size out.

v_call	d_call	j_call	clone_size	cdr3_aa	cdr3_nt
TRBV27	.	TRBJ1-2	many	CASTPRAAHYGYTF	TGTGCCAGCACCCCCCGGGCGGCCCACTATGGCTACACCTTC
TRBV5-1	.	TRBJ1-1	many	CASSLLGAGVAEAFF	TGCGCCAGCAGCTTGTTAGGGGCTGGAGTGGCTGAAGCTTTCTTT
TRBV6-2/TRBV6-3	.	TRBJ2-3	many	CASSPASLTDTQYF	TGTGCCAGCAGTCCCGCGAGCCTCACAGATACGCAGTATTTT
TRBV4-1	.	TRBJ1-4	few	CASSQGSVNEKLFF	TGCGCCAGCAGCCAAGGGTCAGTTAATGAAAAACTGTTTTTT
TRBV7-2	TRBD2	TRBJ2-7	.	CASTSGTRVYEQYF	TGTGCCAGCACCTCCGGGACTAGGGTTTACGAGCAGTACTTC
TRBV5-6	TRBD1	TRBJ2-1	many	CASSLDRGHEQFF	TGTGCCAGCAGCTTGGACAGGGGGCATGAGCAGTTCTTC
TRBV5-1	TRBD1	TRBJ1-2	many	CASSRDRDGYTF	TGCGCCAGCAGCAGGGACAGGGACGGCTACACCTTC
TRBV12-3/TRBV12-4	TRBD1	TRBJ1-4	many	CASRTTGTGRFEKLFF	TGTGCCAGCAGAACAACCGGGACAGGGCGTTTCGAAAAACTGTTTTTT
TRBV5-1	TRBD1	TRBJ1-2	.	CASSWDRYGYTF	TGCGCCAGCAGCTGGGACAGATATGGCTACACCTTC
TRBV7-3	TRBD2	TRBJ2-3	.	CASSSQGTSGGIGDTQYF	TGTGCCAGCAGCTCCCAGGGGACTAGCGGGGGAATAGGAGATACGCAGTATTTT
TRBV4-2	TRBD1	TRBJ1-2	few	CASSQEYRGSDYGYTF	TGTGCCAGCAGCCAAGAGTACAGGGGATCCGACTATGGCTACACCTTC
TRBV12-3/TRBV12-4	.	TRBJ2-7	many	CASGRQFYEQYF	TGTGCCAGCGGCCGGCAATTCTACGAGCAGTACTTC
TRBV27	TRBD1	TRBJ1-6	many	CATGTGENSPLHF	TGTGCCACCGGGACAGGGGAGAATTCACCCCTCCACTTT
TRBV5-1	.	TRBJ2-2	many	CASSPPTYTGELFF	TGCGCCAGCAGCCCCCCGACCTACACGGGGGAGCTGTTTTTT
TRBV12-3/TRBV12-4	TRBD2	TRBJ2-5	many	CASSYGGGQETQYF	TGTGCCAGCAGTTACGGGGGGGGACAAGAGACCCAGTACTTC
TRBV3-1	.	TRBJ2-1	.	CASSPSGALVVQFF	TGTGCCAGCAGCCCCTCCGGGGCCCTAGTCGTGCAGTTCTTC
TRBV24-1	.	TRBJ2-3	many	CATSERDTQYF	TGTGCCACCAGTGAACGGGATACGCAGTATTTT
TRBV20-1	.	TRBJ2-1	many	CSARDGTLSSYNEQFF	TGCAGTGCTAGGGACGGGACTCTGAGCTCCTACAATGAGCAGTTCTTC
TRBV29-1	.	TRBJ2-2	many	CSVVRNTGELFF	TGCAGCGTTGTGAGGAACACCGGGGAGCTGTTTTTT
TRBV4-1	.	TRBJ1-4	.	CASSQLLTHEEKLFF	TGCGCCAGCAGCCAGTTATTGACACATGAGGAAAAACTGTTTTTT
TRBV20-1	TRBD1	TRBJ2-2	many	CSADLNRGSGELFF	TGCAGTGCAGATTTAAACAGGGGCTCCGGGGAGCTGTTTTTT
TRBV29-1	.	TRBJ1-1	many	CSVGSGDAFF	TGCAGCGTTGGTTCGGGGGACGCTTTCTTT
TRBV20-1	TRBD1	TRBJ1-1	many	CSARTGSVVAEAFF	TGCAGTGCAAGGACAGGTAGCGTGGTCGCTGAAGCTTTCTTT
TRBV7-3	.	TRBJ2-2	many	CASSLGFANTGELFF	TGTGCCAGCAGCTTAGGGTTCGCGAACACCGGGGAGCTGTTTTTT
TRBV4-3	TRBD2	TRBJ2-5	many	CASSRERVASGEGETQYF	TGCGCCAGCAGCCGAGAGAGGGTGGCTAGCGGGGAGGGAGAGACCCAGTACTTC
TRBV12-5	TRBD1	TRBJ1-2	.	CASGPLLTRFSGTDYYGYTF	TGTGCTAGTGGCCCTCTACTTACCCGTTTTAGCGGGACAGACTACTATGGCTACACCTTC
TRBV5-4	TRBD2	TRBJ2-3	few	CASSLRLAGATDTQYF	TGTGCCAGCAGCTTGAGACTAGCGGGGGCCACAGATACGCAGTATTTT
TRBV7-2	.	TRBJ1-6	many	CASSFVRAGDLYNSPLHF	TGTGCCAGCAGCTTCGTAAGGGCGGGGGATTTATATAATTCACCCCTCCACTTT
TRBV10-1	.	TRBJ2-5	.	CASSGQNQETQYF	TGCGCCAGCAGTGGACAGAACCAAGAGACCCAGTACTTC
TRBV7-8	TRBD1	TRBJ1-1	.	CASSSTGYTEAFF	TGTGCCAGCAGCTCGACAGGGTACACTGAAGCTTTCTTT
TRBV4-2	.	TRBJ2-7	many	CASSPEGVPYEQYF	TGTGCCAGCAGCCCAGAAGGGGTACCCTACGAGCAGTACTTC
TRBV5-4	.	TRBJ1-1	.	CASSSPSGTNEAFF	TGTGCCAGCAGCTCCCCCTCCGGGACAAATGAAGCTTTCTTT
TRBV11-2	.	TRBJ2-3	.	CASSISGSPDTQYF	TGTGCCAGCAGCATATCAGGGAGTCCAGATACGCAGTATTTT
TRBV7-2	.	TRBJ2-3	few	CASSPASTDTQYF	TGTGCCAGCAGCCCCGCTAGCACAGATACGCAGTATTTT
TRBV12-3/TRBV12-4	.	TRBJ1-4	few	CASSGQGRLFF	TGTGCCAGCAGTGGGCAGGGGCGACTGTTTTTT
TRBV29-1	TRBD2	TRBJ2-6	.	CSVAAGSGANVLTF	TGCAGCGTTGCAGCGGGGAGCGGGGCCAACGTCCTGACTTTC